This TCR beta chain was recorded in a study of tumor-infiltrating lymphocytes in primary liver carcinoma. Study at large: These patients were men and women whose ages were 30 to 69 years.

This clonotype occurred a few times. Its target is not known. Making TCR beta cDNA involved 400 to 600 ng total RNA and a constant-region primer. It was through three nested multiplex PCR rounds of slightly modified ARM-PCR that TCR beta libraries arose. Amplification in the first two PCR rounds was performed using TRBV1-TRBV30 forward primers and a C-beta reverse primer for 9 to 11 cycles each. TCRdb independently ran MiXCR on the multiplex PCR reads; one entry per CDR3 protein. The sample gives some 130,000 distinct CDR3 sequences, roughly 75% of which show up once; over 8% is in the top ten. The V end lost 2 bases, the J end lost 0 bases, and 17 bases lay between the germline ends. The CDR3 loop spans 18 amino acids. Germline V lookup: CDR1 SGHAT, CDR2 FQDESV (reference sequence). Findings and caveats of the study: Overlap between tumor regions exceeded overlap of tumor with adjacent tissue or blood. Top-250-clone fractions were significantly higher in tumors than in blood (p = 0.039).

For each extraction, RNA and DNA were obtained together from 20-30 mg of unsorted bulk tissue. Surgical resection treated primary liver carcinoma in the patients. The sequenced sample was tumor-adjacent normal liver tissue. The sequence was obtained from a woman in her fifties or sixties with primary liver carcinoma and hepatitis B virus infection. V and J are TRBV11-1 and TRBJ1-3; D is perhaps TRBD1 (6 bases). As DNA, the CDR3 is TGTGCCAGCAGCTTAACCCTTTCGGACAGAAGCTCTGGAAACACCATATATTTT. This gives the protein CASSLTLSDRSSGNTIYF.